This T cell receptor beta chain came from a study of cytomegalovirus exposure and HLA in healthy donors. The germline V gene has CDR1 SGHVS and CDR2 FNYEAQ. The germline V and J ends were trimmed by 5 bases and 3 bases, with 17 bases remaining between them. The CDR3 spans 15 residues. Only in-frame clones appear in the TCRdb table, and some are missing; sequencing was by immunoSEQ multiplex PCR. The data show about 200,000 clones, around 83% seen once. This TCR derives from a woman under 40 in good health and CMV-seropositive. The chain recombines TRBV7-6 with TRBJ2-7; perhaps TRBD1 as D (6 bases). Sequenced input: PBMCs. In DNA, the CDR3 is TGTGCCAGCAGCCAGACACAGGGAAAGGGCTACGAGCAGTACTTC. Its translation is CASSQTQGKGYEQYF.